The entry below describes one TCR beta chain. Its antigen is not known. This entry is derived from a study of identical twins. Regarding the study as a whole: Models, which agreed with sharing between unrelated individuals, nonetheless underestimated the out-of-frame TCR alpha sharing seen in monozygotic twins.

Template switching added a universal primer site, and cDNA bore unique molecular identifiers. In TCRdb, the 5' RACE reads were re-called with MiXCR into one record per CDR3 protein. The repertoire holds about 890,000 distinct CDR3 sequences, about 12% seen once, with around 1.5% in the top ten. The CDR3 is made up of 15 amino acids. CDR1 and CDR2 from the germline V gene are SGHRS and YFSETQ. V lost 7 bases to trimming and J lost 2 bases; unmatched junction nucleotides: 9. These data were also filed under a second study, of yellow fever vaccine responses in identical twins.

Sequencing was performed on PBMCs. The sequence derives from a woman aged 18-29 years in good health. This sequence joins TRBV5-1 and TRBJ2-3, with TRBD2 identical over 8 bases. CDR3: CASGLGGAPTDTQYF. In DNA form, the CDR3 reads TGCGCCAGCGGCCTCGGGGGGGCCCCCACAGATACGCAGTATTTT.